The T cell receptor (beta chain) under discussion was sequenced for a study of shared clonotypes between healthy human individuals (TCRdb year 2020). For the study in its entirety: The cohort included three men and a couple of women between 18 and 49 years of age. Per donor, three plates each were used for CD4 naive and CD4 memory, two for CD8 naive, and one for CD8 memory. To estimate repertoire size and how much clonotype sharing occurs between individuals, the study deeply sequenced the blood TCR repertoires of about 5 healthy adults. Libraries were prepared and TCR repertoires were sequenced by different laboratories using diverse techniques, in order to increase sequencing depth and limit assay-specific biases. Between about 0.8 and 9.5 billion PBMCs per donor were obtained by leukapheresis. The paper as a whole reports these results and caveats: Naive subsets generally had larger estimated clonotype richness than memory subsets. Sampling was restricted to blood, and TCR repertoires in tissues likely differ from the TCR repertoires found in blood. Compared with non-shared clonotypes, clonotypes shared by all four sorted-subset donors had higher generation probabilities. Rarefaction of sorted-subset datasets indicated incomplete sequencing despite the large sequencing depth. Pairwise subsampling led to the expectation that sequencing depth would affect the degree of clonotype sharing among donors. Across a few donors, around 5.4% of naive CD4, around 3.5% of naive CD8, roughly 2.3% of memory CD4, and under 0.45% of memory CD8 clonotypes were shared. The small number of donors limited the genetic and exposure-history diversity represented.

For the CD8 naive samples, CD45RO-negative cells were positively selected for CCR7, yielding a CD45RA+CCR7+ population from which TemRA cells were excluded. Healthy HIV-negative adults with no recently reported acute infections or vaccinations were included as donors. Only Caucasian adults living in Nashville, Tennessee, USA were represented among the donors. Blood was collected by leukapheresis, and PBMCs were isolated by Ficoll-Histopaque density gradient centrifugation and then cryopreserved in liquid nitrogen vapor phase. Analytical flow cytometry was used to check the purity and quantity of each magnetically sorted T cell population. Genomic DNA was isolated from each sorted fraction and quantified by UV absorbance on a Nanodrop 2000c. This clone showed up just once. Its antigen is still unknown. No base-level quality is on record; no much larger clone is a single base apart. Using the deep immunoSEQ assay, TCR CDR3 regions were amplified from genomic DNA by multiplex PCR. Extracted genomic DNA from each cell subset was distributed evenly across all wells of several immunoSEQ 96-well plates, and each plate was treated as a replicate. For sorted subsets, each replicate PCR was loaded with 200 ng genomic DNA, equivalent to some 31,000 T cell genomes. Purified libraries were measured with a Qubit 3.0 fluorometer, size-checked on a Bioanalyzer 2100, and measured again with the KAPA Library Quantification kit. A separate single-read 150-cycle Illumina NextSeq 550 flow cell was used to sequence each immunoSEQ 96-well plate. The study's own analysis went as follows. Because the immunoSEQ output held only junctional sequences and lacked quality scores, the filtering could not match the filtering applied to full-length reads. Sequences were annotated with PyIR, a Python wrapper for IgBLAST v1.9, using IMGT germline references to assign V/J genes and CDR3. Reads were removed for weak V/J assignments (E-value above 1e-6), missing CDR3, stop codons, out-of-frame junctions, or ambiguous translated residues. A V3J clonotype was defined by an identical inferred V gene, J gene, and CDR3 amino acid sequence. Percentage overlap between repertoires was computed as shared unique clonotypes divided by the size of the smaller repertoire. Three approaches were used to assess repertoire richness: RTK rarefaction, the Chao1 estimator, and Recon v2.1 estimates of unobserved clonotypes. Generation probabilities for all TCRbeta clonotypes obtained by the gDNA method from four donors were computed using OLGA. TCRdb carries this immuneACCESS record with in-frame sequences only. Its versions omit some clonotypes, under half of them owing to an unresolved V gene in the studies checked, with the rest unexplained. V, J and clone size derive from that table, while D and trimming were established from the DNA sequence. The table for this sample lists some 740,000 clones; around 92% of them were counted only once. The top ten constitute 24% of the sample.

This clonotype was sampled from a man in his thirties or forties in good health. The source material was naive CD8+ T cells sorted from blood. This specimen's cell subset or site label, per the study, means: CD45RA+CCR7+.

Here is the DNA: TGTGCCAGCTCACGGACCGGCGGGGACAGCTCCTACAATGAGCAGTTCTTC. It translates to CASSRTGGDSSYNEQFF. The chain employs TRBV18 and TRBJ2-1; TRBD1 is perhaps the D gene, given 7 matching bases. CDR1 KGHSH and CDR2 LQKENI were looked up in the germline V gene. The CDR3 measures 17 amino acids from cysteine to phenylalanine. Only the CDR3 region is kept as DNA, spanning 51 bases read in frame from base 1. The junction shows trimming of 4 bases on V and 0 bases on J, plus 16 bases between the germline ends.